A single sample gave rise to the 9 T cell receptor beta chains below, sequenced in a study of cytomegalovirus exposure and HLA in healthy donors. PCR was performed using 60 Vbeta and 13 Jbeta primers. Some clones are missing from TCRdb's copy, which holds only in-frame ones; the method was immunoSEQ multiplex PCR. The sample has about 62,000 clones, roughly 80% seen once; the top ten hold around 3.2%. Sequencing input: PBMCs. These receptors were collected from a woman in her twenties or thirties in good health and CMV-seronegative.

The genes are TRBV29-1 and TRBJ1-1; D is perhaps TRBD1 (6 bases). Germline CDR1 reads SQVTM; CDR2 reads ANQGSEA. V was shortened by 4 bases and J by 11 bases, with 14 bases between the two germline ends. This CDR3 is 11 amino acids long. CDR3 sequence (DNA): TGCAGCGTTGTGGGGGCCGCCGGGGCTTTCTTT. The encoded protein is CSVVGAAGAFF.

This clone was picked up a small number of times. The V and J genes are TRBV9 and TRBJ2-1, with unresolved D. The CDR3 is made up of 13 amino acids. Germline V gives CDR1 SGDLS, CDR2 YYNGEE. Trimming left V 1 base short and J 8 bases short, with 10 bases between. CDR3 bases: TGTGCCAGCAGCGTACGGGTACTCGATGAGCAGTTCTTC. Its translation is CASSVRVLDEQFF.

V gene TRBV28 combines with J gene TRBJ1-2; D is perhaps TRBD1 (5 bases). This CDR3 contains 14 residues. CDR1 and CDR2 (germline): MDHEN, SYDVKM. The V gene lost 1 base and the J gene lost 4 bases, with 10 bases spanning the gap. The CDR3 DNA reads as TGTGCCAGCAGTTTATTGGGGGGAGGCTATGGCTACACCTTC. Translated: CASSLLGGGYGYTF.

This chain links TRBV11-3 with TRBJ1-1; D remains unclear. V shed 2 bases and J shed 1 base, with 20 bases lying between them. Germline V gene sequence: CDR1 SGHNT, CDR2 YENEEA. The length of the CDR3 is 18 residues. The CDR3 here is CASSLTLRLGRGNTEAFF. The CDR3 region has the DNA TGTGCCAGCAGCTTAACCCTAAGGCTCGGACGGGGGAACACTGAAGCTTTCTTT. Drawing the rest from reference TRBV11-3 and TRBJ1-1, the complete variable domain is EAGVVQSPRYKIIEKKQPVAFWCNPISGHNTLYWYLQNLGQGPELLIRYENEEAVDDSQLPKDRFSAERLKGVDSTLKIQPAELGDSAVYLCASSLTLRLGRGNTEAFFGQGTRLTVV.

The J gene is TRBJ1-2, the V gene TRBV9; TRBD1 might be the D (5 bases). Germline-derived CDR1 and CDR2 are SGDLS and YYNGEE. This CDR3 has 15 amino acids. The ends were cut back, 0 bases at V and 0 bases at J, with 9 bases in the middle. The CDR3 sequence: CASSVGGGTNYGYTF. The CDR3 nucleotides read TGTGCCAGCAGCGTAGGGGGGGGAACTAACTATGGCTACACCTTC.

Written as DNA, the CDR3 is TGCGCCAGCAGCCGTGACGGCGAGGGCAATCAGCCCCAGCATTTT. Its protein product is CASSRDGEGNQPQHF. J is TRBJ1-5 and V is TRBV5-1; D uncertain. Germline V gene data show CDR1 as SGHRS and CDR2 as YFSETQ. The CDR3 covers 15 residues. The ends were cut back, 4 bases at V and 2 bases at J, with 13 bases in the middle.

J is TRBJ1-2 and V is TRBV27; 8 positions agree with TRBD1. This CDR3 region has 15 residues. V lost 6 bases, J lost 4 bases, and 10 bases stayed unmatched. Per the germline V gene, CDR1 is MNHEY and CDR2 is SMNVEV (reference sequence). Here the CDR3 reads CASRDGDQGAYGYTF. Here the CDR3 DNA reads TGTGCCAGCAGGGACGGCGACCAGGGGGCCTATGGCTACACCTTC.

The chain recombines TRBV18 with TRBJ1-1, with a tentative D call TRBD1 (5 bases). In germline, CDR1 is KGHSH, CDR2 LQKENI. Trimming took off 6 bases at V and 3 bases at J, with 17 bases between the two ends. This CDR3 is built from 15 residues. CDR3 coding DNA: TGTGCCAGCTCTCCCCAGGGAGGTACGTACACTGAAGCTTTCTTT. Protein product: CASSPQGGTYTEAFF.

The chain uses TRBV15 and TRBJ2-5; possible D gene TRBD1, 7 bases. The V end lost 5 bases, the J end lost 1 base, and 23 bases lay between the germline ends. The V gene's germline CDR1 is LNHNV and CDR2 YYDKDF (reference sequence). The length of the CDR3 is 18 residues. The CDR3 loop reads CATSGSLTGTASQETQYF. The CDR3 DNA follows: TGTGCCACCAGCGGATCCCTGACAGGGACTGCTTCCCAAGAGACCCAGTACTTC.